These 5 T cell receptor beta chains were all obtained from the same sample, sequenced in a study of T cell responses to AZD1222 COVID-19 vaccine. The data were produced by immunoSEQ multiplex PCR, yet TCRdb's version contains in-frame clones alone and is incomplete. Here the sample spans 150,000 to 200,000 clones, just under 90% being singletons. Sequencing used peripheral blood, obtained 28 days after the second dose of the MenACWY control vaccine. The receptor source for this set is an adult who received the MenACWY meningococcal vaccine as a control.

The chain is built from TRBV7-9 and TRBJ2-3, with 13 bases matching TRBD2. The CDR3 contains 18 residues. Germline values: CDR1 SEHNR, CDR2 FQNEAQ (reference sequence). With V trimmed by 5 bases and J by 3 bases, 11 bases remained unmatched. CDR3 residues: CASSPRSPTSGRTDTQYF. The CDR3 region has the DNA TGTGCCAGCAGCCCCCGCTCCCCGACTAGCGGGAGGACAGATACGCAGTATTTT. Full variable domain (missing parts from reference TRBV7-9 and TRBJ2-3): DTGVSQNPRHKITKRGQNVTFRCDPISEHNRLYWYRQTLGQGPEFLTYFQNEAQLEKSRLLSDRFSAERPKGSFSTLEIQRTEQGDSAMYLCASSPRSPTSGRTDTQYFGPGTRLTVL.

The chain couples TRBV28 to TRBJ2-1, with 7 bases matching TRBD1. Losses at the gene ends were 6 bases for V and 4 bases for J; bases not matched to a gene: 9. Germline CDR1 MDHEN, CDR2 SYDVKM. The CDR3 is made up of 15 amino acids. DNA for the CDR3: TGTGCCAGCAGCCCTGGACAGGTACTATACAATGAGCAGTTCTTC. It codes for CASSPGQVLYNEQFF.

The chain uses TRBV28 and TRBJ2-1, with TRBD1 matching 10 bases. CDR1 and CDR2 (germline): MDHEN, SYDVKM. There are 16 residues in the CDR3. With V trimmed by 4 bases and J by 6 bases, 9 bases remained unmatched. The CDR3 sequence: CASSSPGTGDGNEQFF. Written as DNA, the CDR3 is TGTGCCAGCAGTTCTCCCGGGACAGGGGACGGCAATGAGCAGTTCTTC.

This clone has just one count. The rearrangement uses TRBV6-5 and TRBJ2-7; 9 nucleotides match TRBD1. This CDR3 has 14 amino acids. Germline loops: CDR1 MNHEY, CDR2 SVGAGI. Trimming removed 2 bases from V and 4 bases from J; junction bases left unmatched: 3. DNA of the CDR3: TGTGCCAGCAGTTACCGCGACAGGGGGTACGAGCAGTACTTC. It translates to CASSYRDRGYEQYF.

The V call is TRBV6-2 or TRBV6-3, the J call TRBJ1-2; no reliable D call. V lost 6 bases to trimming and J lost 3 bases, with 8 bases between them. Germline V gene data show CDR1 as MNHEY and CDR2 as SVGEGT. The CDR3 length is 12 residues. The CDR3 region has the DNA TGTGCCAGCAGCAACAGAGACTATGGCTACACCTTC. It specifies CASSNRDYGYTF.